Listed below are T cell receptor beta chains from one sample, sequenced in a study of blood T cells in healthy people across ages. TCRdb itself ran the 5' RACE reads through MiXCR, one entry per CDR3 protein. The data hold 500,000 to 700,000 distinct CDR3 sequences, with about 30% observed a single time. The specimen sequenced was blood. These receptors all come from a woman at least 80 years old in good health. Each CDR3 is given with its conserved first and last residue. The D gene is left open where the match is weak. Size is stated for part of the rows, as once, few or many counts, or as a class when the clone is expanded.

J gene	V gene	clone size	D gene	CDR3 DNA	CDR3 protein
TRBJ1-1	TRBV29-1	many	-	TGCAGCGTCGGTGGACCGGCTGAAGCTTTCTTT	CSVGGPAEAFF
TRBJ1-2	TRBV9	many	-	TGTGCCAGCAGCGTAAGCATCAGTACGAACTATGGCTACACCTTC	CASSVSISTNYGYTF
TRBJ2-5	TRBV11-1	-	-	TGTGCCAGCAGCTTAGCGCTTAGTGACGCCAGGGAGACCCAGTACTTC	CASSLALSDARETQYF
TRBJ1-4	TRBV18	-	TRBD1	TGTGCCAGCTCCACCGGGACAGGGAATGAAAAACTGTTTTTT	CASSTGTGNEKLFF
TRBJ2-1	TRBV5-6	once	-	TGTGCCAGCAGCTTGGGCTACGGGGGTTCCTACAATGAGCAGTTCTTC	CASSLGYGGSYNEQFF
TRBJ2-5	TRBV20-1	many	TRBD1	TGCAGTGCTAGTACCGGGACAGGGGGCCTAGAGACCCAGTACTTC	CSASTGTGGLETQYF
TRBJ1-1	TRBV4-3	few	-	TGCGCCAGCAGCCAAGACCCCTATGGGGGGAACACTGAAGCTTTCTTT	CASSQDPYGGNTEAFF
TRBJ1-2	TRBV5-1	-	-	TGCGCCAGCAGCTTGGACCTAGGGAACGGCTACACCTTC	CASSLDLGNGYTF
TRBJ2-7	TRBV7-6	many	TRBD1	TGTGCCAGCAGCTCATTCTTTCCGGGACAGGGAGGTGAGCAGTACTTC	CASSSFFPGQGGEQYF
TRBJ2-5	TRBV7-3	-	TRBD1	TGTGCGAGCAGCACGATAGGGACAGGGGATGAGCAGTACTTC	CASSTIGTGDEQYF
TRBJ1-1	TRBV30	-	-	TGTGCCTGGGAAGGGGGGACTGAAGCTTTCTTT	CAWEGGTEAFF
TRBJ2-7	TRBV20-1	-	-	TGCAGTGCGAGCGATCACTCCTACGAGCAGTACTTC	CSASDHSYEQYF
TRBJ2-1	TRBV7-6	-	TRBD2	TGTGCCAGCAGCTTAGAAGCCGGGGGGGCCTACAATGAGCAGTTCTTC	CASSLEAGGAYNEQFF
TRBJ2-7	TRBV6-5	many	TRBD2	TGTGCCAGCAGGCCTCCAAGAGCGGGGGGTGCCTACGAGCAGTACTTC	CASRPPRAGGAYEQYF
TRBJ2-3	TRBV7-8	many	TRBD2	TGTGCCAGCAGCTTAATTGTAGGGAGGGGAGATACGCAGTATTTT	CASSLIVGRGDTQYF
TRBJ2-1	TRBV5-1	many	TRBD2	TGCGCCAGCAGCTTCGAGACTAGCGGGGGGTTAGACAATGAGCAGTTCTTC	CASSFETSGGLDNEQFF
TRBJ2-3	TRBV27	many	TRBD1	TGTGCCAGCAGTAACAGGGGACAGTACACAGATACGCAGTATTTT	CASSNRGQYTDTQYF
TRBJ2-3	TRBV7-9	-	-	TGTGCCAGCAGCTTTTTGACAACAGATACGCAGTATTTT	CASSFLTTDTQYF
TRBJ1-1	TRBV20-1	many	-	TGCAGTGCCGCGGGGGGGCGGACTGAAGCTTTCTTT	CSAAGGRTEAFF
TRBJ1-2	TRBV27	many	TRBD1	TGTGCCAGCAGGTCTGCGGGACAGGGTGCCTATGGCTACACCTTC	CASRSAGQGAYGYTF
TRBJ1-1	TRBV4-3	many	-	TGCGCCAGCAGCCAAGATGGCGGGGGTCTGAACACTGAAGCTTTCTTT	CASSQDGGGLNTEAFF
TRBJ2-5	TRBV19	once	-	TGTGCCAGTAGCGCCCAGGGGGGAACGCAAGAGACCCAGTACTTC	CASSAQGGTQETQYF
TRBJ2-6	TRBV11-1	-	-	TGTGCCAGCAGCTTAGACCAGGGCGAGTTCTCTGGGGCCAACGTCCTGACTTTC	CASSLDQGEFSGANVLTF
TRBJ2-1	TRBV11-2	many	-	TGTGCCAGCAGCTTAGATCGGGGGGCTGTCTACAATGAGCAGTTCTTC	CASSLDRGAVYNEQFF
TRBJ2-1	TRBV5-1	many	-	TGCGCCAGCAGCTTTACCGGGACCGACTCCTACAATGAGCAGTTCTTC	CASSFTGTDSYNEQFF
TRBJ2-3	TRBV20-1	many	TRBD2	TGCAGTGCTAGAGATGGAGGACTAGCGGGGGAACCTACGCAGTATTTT	CSARDGGLAGEPTQYF
TRBJ1-1	TRBV7-8	-	TRBD1	TGTGCCAGCAGCTTCCGACAGGGGTCGGACACTGAAGCTTTCTTT	CASSFRQGSDTEAFF
TRBJ1-4	TRBV7-2	-	-	TGTGCCAGCAGCTTGGGGGTAACTAATGAAAAACTGTTTTTT	CASSLGVTNEKLFF
TRBJ2-3	TRBV3-1	many	TRBD2	TGTGCCAGCGCCAAGGAACTAGCGGGGAGAGATACGCAGTATTTT	CASAKELAGRDTQYF
TRBJ2-7	TRBV3-1	many	TRBD2	TGTGCCAGCAGCCAAGTAGTAGGATTGCGGGGGGCACACTACGAGCAGTACTTC	CASSQVVGLRGAHYEQYF
TRBJ2-5	TRBV20-1	many	TRBD1	TGCAGTGCTAGTCCTATACCGGGACAGGCGTACCAAGAGACCCAGTACTTC	CSASPIPGQAYQETQYF
TRBJ2-7	TRBV5-5	many	TRBD1	TGTGCCAGCAGTGCGGGACAGGGCACTGGAGAGCAGTACTTC	CASSAGQGTGEQYF
TRBJ2-7	TRBV3-1	many	-	TGTGCCAGCAGCCAGAGTCCGGGCTACGAGCAGTACTTC	CASSQSPGYEQYF
TRBJ1-3	TRBV7-9	few	-	TGTGCCAGCAGCTATACACGGCTCTCTGGAAACACCATATATTTT	CASSYTRLSGNTIYF
TRBJ1-5	TRBV21-1	few	-	TGTGCCAGCCGATCCGGGAACCATCTCAATCAGCCCCAGCATTTT	CASRSGNHLNQPQHF
TRBJ1-5	TRBV12-3/TRBV12-4	-	-	TGTGCCAGCAGTTTGTGGGGGAATAGCAATCAGCCCCAGCATTTT	CASSLWGNSNQPQHF
TRBJ2-4	TRBV2	many	-	TGTGCCAGCAGTGAAGCCAGGAGGGCCCTAGCCAAAAACATTCAGTACTTC	CASSEARRALAKNIQYF
TRBJ2-3	TRBV3-1	many	TRBD2	TGTGCCAGCAGCCCCCTGACTAGCGGGGGAGCAGATACGCAGTATTTT	CASSPLTSGGADTQYF
TRBJ2-7	TRBV20-1	few	-	TGCAGTGCCCGTCGCGCGACAGGCCCTTCCTACGAGCAGTACTTC	CSARRATGPSYEQYF
TRBJ1-2	TRBV6-2/TRBV6-3	few	-	TGTGCCAGCAGGACCTTCCAGGCCTATGGCTACACCTTC	CASRTFQAYGYTF
TRBJ2-5	TRBV11-2	-	-	TGTGCCAGCAGCTTTACAGATCAAGAGACCCAGTACTTC	CASSFTDQETQYF
TRBJ2-3	TRBV4-2	many	TRBD2	TGTGCCAGCAGCCAAGTTGGGACTAGCGGGGGCACAGATACGCAGTATTTT	CASSQVGTSGGTDTQYF
TRBJ1-1	TRBV7-9	few	TRBD1	TGTGCCAGCAGCTTCACAGGGGGTACGGCTGAAGCTTTCTTT	CASSFTGGTAEAFF
TRBJ1-2	TRBV29-1	many	TRBD1	TGCAGCGCTACGAACCAGGGGGGAGGCTACACCTTC	CSATNQGGGYTF
TRBJ2-2	TRBV7-2	many	-	TGTGCCAGCAGCAACCGACGTGCGAACACCGGGGAGCTGTTTTTT	CASSNRRANTGELFF
TRBJ2-2	TRBV28	-	-	TGTGCCAGCAGCCAAACAGGGGAGGTGTGGGAGCTGTTTTTT	CASSQTGEVWELFF
TRBJ2-7	TRBV7-9	-	-	TGTGCCAGCAGCTTAGATCAGGGTACCTCCTACGAGCAGTACTTC	CASSLDQGTSYEQYF
TRBJ2-5	TRBV24-1	many	TRBD2	TGTGCCACCAGTGACCCGGGGAGCGGGGTAGAGACCCAGTACTTC	CATSDPGSGVETQYF
TRBJ1-6	TRBV6-1	-	-	TGTGCCAGCAGTGAAAGACATGGGAATTCACCCCTCCACTTT	CASSERHGNSPLHF
TRBJ1-1	TRBV5-1	few	-	TGCGCCAGCAGCCCTCGACAGGTATACACTGAAGCTTTCTTT	CASSPRQVYTEAFF
TRBJ2-2	TRBV20-1	-	-	TGCAGTGCTAGAGACGGTATGAGGGCGGCGAACACCGGGGAGCTGTTTTTT	CSARDGMRAANTGELFF
TRBJ2-1	TRBV9	few	-	TGTGCCAGCGGAAAACGGCCAGCGTCGGATGAGCAGTTCTTC	CASGKRPASDEQFF
TRBJ2-4	TRBV6-5	many	-	TGTGCCAGCAGTTATAGTGGCATTCAGTACTTC	CASSYSGIQYF
TRBJ1-2	TRBV5-1	many	-	TGCGCCAGCAGCGTCGAAGGAAACTATGGCTACACCTTC	CASSVEGNYGYTF
TRBJ2-1	TRBV15	many	-	TGTGCCACCAGCAGCCACAGGGTCCGTGAGCAGTTCTTC	CATSSHRVREQFF
TRBJ1-1	TRBV20-1	few	-	TGCAGTGCTAGAACAGGGATGGTCGAGCACACTGAAGCTTTCTTT	CSARTGMVEHTEAFF
TRBJ2-3	TRBV21-1	-	-	TGTGCCAGCAGCAAAGGGCGACAGGGCGCAGATACGCAGTATTTT	CASSKGRQGADTQYF
TRBJ2-7	TRBV7-3	-	TRBD2	TGTGCCAGCAGCGTAGGACTAGAGACCTACGAGCAGTACTTC	CASSVGLETYEQYF
TRBJ1-5	TRBV30	-	-	TGTGCCTGGAGTGTTGGGGGTACGGGCAATCAGCCCCAGCATTTT	CAWSVGGTGNQPQHF